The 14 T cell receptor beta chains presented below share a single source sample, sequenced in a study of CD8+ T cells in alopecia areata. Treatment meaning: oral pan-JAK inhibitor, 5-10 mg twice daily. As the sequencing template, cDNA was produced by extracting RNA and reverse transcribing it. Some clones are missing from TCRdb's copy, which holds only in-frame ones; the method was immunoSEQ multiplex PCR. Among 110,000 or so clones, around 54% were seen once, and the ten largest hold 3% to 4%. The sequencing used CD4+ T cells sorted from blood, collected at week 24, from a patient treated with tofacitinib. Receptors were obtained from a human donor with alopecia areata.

Written as DNA, the CDR3 is TGTGCCAGCAGCGCGGGGGCCCGGGAGACCCAGTACTTC. Translating gives CASSAGARETQYF. The chain uses TRBV7-9 and TRBJ2-5, with D possibly matching TRBD2 (7 bases). The V end was cut by 5 bases, the J end by 5 bases, with 12 bases between. The CDR3 consists of 13 residues. CDR1 is SEHNR and CDR2 is FQNEAQ in the germline V gene (reference sequence).

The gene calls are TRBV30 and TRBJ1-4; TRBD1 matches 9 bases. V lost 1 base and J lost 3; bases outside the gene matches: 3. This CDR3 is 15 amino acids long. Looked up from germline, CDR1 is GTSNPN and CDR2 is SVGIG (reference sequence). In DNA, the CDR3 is TGTGCCTGGAGTGCAGGGGACAGGGCTAATGAAAAACTGTTTTTT. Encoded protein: CAWSAGDRANEKLFF.

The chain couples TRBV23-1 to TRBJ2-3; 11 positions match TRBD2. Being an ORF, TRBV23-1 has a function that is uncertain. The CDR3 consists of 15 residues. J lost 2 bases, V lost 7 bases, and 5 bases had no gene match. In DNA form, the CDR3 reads TGCGCCAGCAAGATAGCGGGGGGGAACACAGATACGCAGTATTTT. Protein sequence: CASKIAGGNTDTQYF.

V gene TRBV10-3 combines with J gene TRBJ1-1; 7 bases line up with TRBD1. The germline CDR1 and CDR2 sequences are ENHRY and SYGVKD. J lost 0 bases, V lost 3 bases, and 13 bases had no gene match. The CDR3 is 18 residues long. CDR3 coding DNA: TGTGCCATCAGTGATCGACAGGGAGGTATAGGAATGAACACTGAAGCTTTCTTT. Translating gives CAISDRQGGIGMNTEAFF.

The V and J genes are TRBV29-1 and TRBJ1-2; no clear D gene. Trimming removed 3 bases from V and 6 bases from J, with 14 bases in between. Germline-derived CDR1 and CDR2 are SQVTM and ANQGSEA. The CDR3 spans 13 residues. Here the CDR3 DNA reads TGCAGCGTTGATTTGGGATCGGCGGATGGCTACACCTTC. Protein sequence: CSVDLGSADGYTF.

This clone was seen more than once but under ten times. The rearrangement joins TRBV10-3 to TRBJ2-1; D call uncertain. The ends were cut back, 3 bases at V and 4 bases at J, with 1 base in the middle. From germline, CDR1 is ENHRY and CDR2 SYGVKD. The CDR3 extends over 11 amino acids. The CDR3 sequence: CAISDYNEQFF. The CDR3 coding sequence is TGTGCCATCAGTGATTACAATGAGCAGTTCTTC.

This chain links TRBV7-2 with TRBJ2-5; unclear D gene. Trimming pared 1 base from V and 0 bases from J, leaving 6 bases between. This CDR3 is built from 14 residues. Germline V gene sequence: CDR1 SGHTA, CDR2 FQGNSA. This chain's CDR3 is CASSLGAYQETQYF. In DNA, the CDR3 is TGTGCCAGCAGCTTAGGGGCGTACCAAGAGACCCAGTACTTC.

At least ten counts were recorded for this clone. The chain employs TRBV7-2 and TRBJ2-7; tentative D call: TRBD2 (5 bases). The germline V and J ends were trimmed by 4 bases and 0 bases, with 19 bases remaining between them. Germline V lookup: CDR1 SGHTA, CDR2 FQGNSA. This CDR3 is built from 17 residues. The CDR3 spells CASSSKSLAQSSYEQYF. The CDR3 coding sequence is TGTGCCAGCAGCTCAAAGAGCCTAGCCCAGAGCTCCTACGAGCAGTACTTC.

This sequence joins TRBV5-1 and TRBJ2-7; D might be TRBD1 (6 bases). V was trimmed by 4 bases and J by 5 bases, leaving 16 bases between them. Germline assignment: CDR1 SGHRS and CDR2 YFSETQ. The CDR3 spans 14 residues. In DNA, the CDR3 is TGCGCCAGCAGCACCGGACAGAACGTTGACGAGCAGTACTTC. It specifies CASSTGQNVDEQYF.

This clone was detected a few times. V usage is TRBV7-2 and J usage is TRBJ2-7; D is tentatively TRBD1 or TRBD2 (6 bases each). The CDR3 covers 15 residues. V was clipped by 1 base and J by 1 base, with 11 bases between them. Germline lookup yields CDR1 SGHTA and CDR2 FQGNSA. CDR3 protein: CASSLGRGQSYEQYF. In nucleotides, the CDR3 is TGTGCCAGCAGCTTAGGCCGGGGGCAGTCCTACGAGCAGTACTTC.

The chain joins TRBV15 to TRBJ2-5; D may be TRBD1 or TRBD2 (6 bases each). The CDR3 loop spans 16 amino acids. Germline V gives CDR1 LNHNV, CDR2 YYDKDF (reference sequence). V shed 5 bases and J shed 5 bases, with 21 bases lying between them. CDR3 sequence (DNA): TGTGCCACCAGCGGGATGGGGGGCAAGCTCTTCGAGACCCAGTACTTC. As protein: CATSGMGGKLFETQYF.

CDR3 sequence reads: CAWSADRSNYGYTF. Written as DNA, the CDR3 is TGTGCCTGGAGTGCTGACAGGAGTAACTATGGCTACACCTTC. J is TRBJ1-2 and V is TRBV30; D possibly corresponds to TRBD1 (6 bases). Trimming pared 1 base from V and 1 base from J, leaving 10 bases between. The CDR3 extends over 14 amino acids. Germline CDR1 is GTSNPN and CDR2 is SVGIG (reference sequence). Using reference TRBV30 and TRBJ1-2 for the parts outside the CDR3, the full variable domain is SQTIHQWPATLVQPVGSPLSLECTVEGTSNPNLYWYRQAAGRGLQLLFYSVGIGQISSEVPQNLSASRPQDRQFILSSKKLLLSDSGFYLCAWSADRSNYGYTFGSGTRLTVV.

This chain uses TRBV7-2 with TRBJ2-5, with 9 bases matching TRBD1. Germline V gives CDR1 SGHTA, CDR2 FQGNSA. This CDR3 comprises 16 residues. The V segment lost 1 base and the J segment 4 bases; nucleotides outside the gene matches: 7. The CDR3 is CASSLVGQGWRETQYF. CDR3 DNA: TGTGCCAGCAGCTTAGTCGGACAGGGGTGGCGAGAGACCCAGTACTTC.

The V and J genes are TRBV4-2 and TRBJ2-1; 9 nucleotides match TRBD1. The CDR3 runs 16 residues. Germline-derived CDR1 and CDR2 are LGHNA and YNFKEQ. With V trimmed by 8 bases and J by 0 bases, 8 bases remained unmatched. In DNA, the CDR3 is TGTGCCAGCGGCGGGACAGGGAGCATCTCCTACAATGAGCAGTTCTTC. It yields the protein CASGGTGSISYNEQFF.